This record covers a single T cell receptor beta chain. This clone's antigen is unknown. Qualities for individual bases were not recorded, and no much larger clone is one base off. The CDR3 spans 14 residues, from the cysteine through the phenylalanine. The read is trimmed to its CDR3 DNA, 42 bases read in frame from base 1. Per the germline V gene, MNHEY is the CDR1 and SVGAGI is the CDR2. V loses 6 bases at its end and J loses 3 bases; junction bases beyond the gene matches: 8. In the paper's terms, the time point label means: about 28 days (+/-7) after the second vaccine dose. AZD1222 recipients whose second dose came at about 4 weeks and those whose second dose came at about 12 weeks were combined into one group, since spike-specific TCR depth and breadth did not differ between the two schedules. Vaccinee samples came from UK trials COV001 and COV002, including a single-blind randomized controlled phase 2/3 trial of AZD1222 (ChAdOx1 nCoV-19) in healthy adults. Trial participant PBMC samples were collected at day 0 and day 28 after the second dose for TCRbeta chain sequencing.

The CDR3 regions of human TCRbeta chains were subjected to immunosequencing. The paper's processing steps were these. TCRs in the repertoires were matched against a reference library of SARS-CoV-2-specific TCRs that had been generated with the MIRA antigen-specificity platform. Breadth was defined as the fraction of unique TCRs that were SARS-CoV-2-associated. Depth was defined as the fraction of total T cells that were SARS-CoV-2-associated. Using the MIRA data, each spike-specific TCR was assigned both to the spike region to which the TCR was reactive and to a CD4 or CD8 class. Log10-transformed breadth and depth values were compared by one-way ANOVA with Sidak's multiple comparisons tests. Drawn from immuneACCESS, this table holds only the in-frame rearrangements with V and J called that TCRdb kept. Clones are partly lost; checked studies trace under half to an unresolved V gene and leave the rest unexplained. V, J and clone size are those of that table, while D and trimming were read from the DNA. Present in this sample are 180,000 or so clones, around nine tenths of which were seen just once. In total, the top ten clones hold approximately 1.9% of the sample.

This record comes from a study of T cell responses to AZD1222 COVID-19 vaccine (dated by TCRdb to the early 2020s). About the investigation overall: A total of 230 to 250 trial participants underwent TCR sequencing, of whom 200 to 220 had received two doses of AZD1222 and some 25 had received two doses of the MenACWY control vaccine. Trial participants were enrolled into age subgroups of 18-55, 56-69 and 70-plus years, which contained roughly 150, 30 and 60 TCR-sequenced participants, respectively.

On the study overall, not on this receptor specifically: Because no day 14 peak-response samples were available, repertoires were characterized only after the peak T cell response. Conclusions about previously exposed vaccinees were limited because only six or seven AZD1222 recipients were SARS-CoV-2 seropositive at baseline. Most participants were white British and females outnumbered males, and the authors suggested that clonal diversity may have been underestimated. In the small 56-69-year group, the increase in depth fell short of significance, most likely because of low power. CD4 TCRs associated with the vaccine covered the entire spike protein, and the dominant responses were in regions 160-218 and 743-854. Spike-specific TCR breadth and depth rose significantly after two AZD1222 doses compared with day 0 and with MenACWY recipients. Nearly half of unique spike-specific TCRs reportedly recognized epitopes outside regions mutated in the B.1.351 and B.1.1.7 variants.

This TCR derives from an adult who received the AZD1222 COVID-19 vaccine. This specimen consisted of peripheral blood, obtained 28 days after the second AZD1222 dose. This sequence uses TRBV6-5 and TRBJ2-7, with 7 bases matching TRBD1. Here the CDR3 is given as CASRIPGQFYEQYF. The nucleotide sequence is TGTGCCAGCAGGATACCGGGACAGTTCTACGAGCAGTACTTC.